This TCR beta chain originates from a study of T cells in Graves' hyperthyroidism and ophthalmopathy. It was uncontrolled infection, other autoimmune disease, pregnancy or lactation that excluded patients. Clinical symptoms, serum thyroxine and TRAb, thyroid ultrasound and orbital computed tomography were used for the diagnoses. This clonotype was seen only a few times. Germline assignment: CDR1 MDHEN and CDR2 SYDVKM. With 5 bases clipped from V and 10 bases from J, the junction kept 20 bases outside the gene matches. CDR3 length: 18 residues. The CDR3 regions of TCR beta were amplified from RNA transcripts. Carried out on the TCR CDR3, a first-round RT-PCR used the HTBI primer set. MiXCR was run by TCRdb on the multiplex PCR reads, yielding one entry per CDR3 protein. Of about 610,000 distinct CDR3 sequences in the sample, more than 15% were seen once.

The genes are TRBV28 and TRBJ2-1, with 10 bases lining up with TRBD1. Sequencing used blood. This clonotype was sampled from a woman between 40 and 55 years old with Graves' ophthalmopathy. This CDR3 reads CASSPGTGALADEWEQFF. As DNA, the CDR3 is TGTGCCAGCAGTCCCGGGACAGGGGCGCTAGCGGATGAATGGGAGCAGTTCTTC. Full variable domain (remainder filled in from reference TRBV28 and TRBJ2-1): DVKVTQSSRYLVKRTGEKVFLECVQDMDHENMFWYRQDPGLGLRLIYFSYDVKMKEKGDIPEGYSVSREKKERFSLILESASTNQTSMYLCASSPGTGALADEWEQFFGPGTRLTVL.